This T cell receptor (beta chain) was sequenced for a study of naive and memory T cell subsets. Broader study findings: Over 85% of naive TCR sequences appeared only once, unlike memory subsets.

Two oligonucleotides, mixed equimolar, formed the beta constant-region primer covering TRBC1 and TRBC2. Four rounds of PCR amplified the ligated cDNA using nested alpha and beta constant-region primers plus SP2. One entry per CDR3 protein, called by TCRdb with MiXCR from the UMI-ligation and nested PCR reads. Of 95,000 to 150,000 distinct CDR3 sequences in the sample, 36% were seen once. Comments on this clonotype: Antigen unknown.

The V and J ends lost 0 bases and 3 bases, in that order; junction bases with no gene match: 13. The CDR3 sequence is 18 residues long. Germline V gene data show CDR1 as DFQATT and CDR2 as SNEGSKA (reference sequence). This chain joins TRBV20-1 and TRBJ2-3; 9 bases are shared with TRBD2. Sequencing was performed on central memory CD4+ T cells from blood. This clonotype was sampled from a human donor in good health. CDR3 in DNA: TGCAGTGCTAGAGATCGTCCCACTTGGCGGGGGGGGACAGATACGCAGTATTTT. The encoded protein is CSARDRPTWRGGTDTQYF.